This entry lists 29 T cell receptor beta chains sequenced from one sample in a study of CD8 T cells in ankylosing spondylitis. Their target antigens are unknown. Points from the study as a whole: A motif of eight highly homologous TCR beta variants was seen as apparently characteristic of ankylosing spondylitis blood.

TCRdb reprocessed the 5' RACE reads with MiXCR, giving one entry per CDR3 protein. The data show some 700,000 distinct CDR3 sequences, 15% to 20% seen once. What was sequenced was blood, either unsorted or a sorted T cell fraction (not recorded which). The receptors were sampled from a male donor with ankylosing spondylitis.

This clonotype was found a few times. This rearrangement joins TRBV14 to TRBJ2-5, with 7 bases fitting TRBD1. CDR1 and CDR2 from the germline V gene are SGHDN and FVKESK. This CDR3 comprises 15 residues. The ends lost 11 bases at V and 5 bases at J; junction bases unmatched: 17. CDR3 in amino acids: CASRRKGQPGETQYF. In nucleotides, the CDR3 is TGTGCCTCTCGTCGGAAGGGACAGCCCGGGGAGACCCAGTACTTC.

This clonotype has a handful of counts. The chain combines TRBV29-1 with TRBJ2-7; 7 positions agree with TRBD1. CDR3 length equals 11 residues. Trimming at V came to 7 bases and at J to 9 bases, leaving 9 bases not matched to a gene. Germline-derived CDR1 and CDR2 are SQVTM and ANQGSEA. CDR3 nucleotides: TGCAGCGCTGGACAGGCCTCCTGGCAGTACTTC. Its protein is CSAGQASWQYF.

This sequence joins TRBV9 and TRBJ2-7, with 8 bases lining up with TRBD1. This CDR3 has 14 amino acids. J lost 6 bases, V lost 0 bases, and 5 bases had no gene match. Germline CDR1 reads SGDLS; CDR2 reads YYNGEE. This CDR3 is CASSVGQGPFEQYF. The CDR3 DNA follows: TGTGCCAGCAGCGTAGGACAGGGGCCGTTCGAGCAGTACTTC.

The chain joins TRBV20-1 to TRBJ1-6; possibly TRBD1 for D (5 bases). CDR3 size: 13 residues. The germline gives CDR1 DFQATT, CDR2 SNEGSKA (reference sequence). Trimming pared 6 bases from V and 7 bases from J, leaving 13 bases between. The CDR3 DNA is TGCAGTGCCAGCCGGGGCCAAAATTCACCCCTCCACTTT. It translates to CSASRGQNSPLHF.

This clonotype turned up a few times. The CDR3: CASSRTATGELFF. The CDR3, as DNA: TGTGCCAGCAGCCGGACGGCCACCGGGGAGCTGTTTTTT. The rearrangement links TRBV7-2 to TRBJ2-2; D not certain. Trimming took 5 bases from V and 4 from J, leaving 8 bases between them. The CDR3 loop spans 13 amino acids. Germline lookup yields CDR1 SGHTA and CDR2 FQGNSA.

The V gene is TRBV9, the J gene TRBJ2-1; D gene unclear. CDR3 length equals 14 residues. Trimming shortened V by 0 bases and J by 9 bases, and 13 bases separated the two germline ends. Germline V gene data show CDR1 as SGDLS and CDR2 as YYNGEE. CDR3 protein: CASSVDPKWGEQFF. The CDR3 DNA reads as TGTGCCAGCAGCGTAGACCCAAAATGGGGTGAGCAGTTCTTC.

This clonotype showed up just a few times. The chain couples TRBV11-2 to TRBJ2-5; a weak D match, TRBD1 (5 bases). Germline V gene data show CDR1 as SGHAT and CDR2 as FQNNGV. CDR3 length: 14 amino acids. Trimming stripped 7 bases from V and 3 bases from J, with 15 bases between. CDR3 bases: TGTGCCAGCACCCCCGTGGGCAGGGAAGAGACCCAGTACTTC. Translation gives CASTPVGREETQYF.

The CDR3 protein is CASSDGASSTDTQYF. Written as DNA, the CDR3 is TGTGCCAGCAGTGATGGGGCTAGCAGCACAGATACGCAGTATTTT. The rearrangement joins TRBV27 to TRBJ2-3; D possibly matches TRBD1 or TRBD2 (5 bases each). The CDR3 extends over 15 amino acids. The germline CDR1 and CDR2 sequences are MNHEY and SMNVEV (reference sequence). Trimming took off 5 bases at V and 0 bases at J, with 12 bases between the two ends.

The chain joins TRBV7-3 to TRBJ2-5; the D is unclear. Germline-derived CDR1 and CDR2 are SGHTA and FQGTGA. V lost 1 base and J lost 2, with 14 bases in between. The CDR3 extends over 16 amino acids. The DNA for the CDR3 is TGTGCCAGCAGCTTAAGCGGTAACGGAATTCAAGAGACCCAGTACTTC. Amino acid sequence: CASSLSGNGIQETQYF. Using reference TRBV7-3 and TRBJ2-5 for the parts outside the CDR3, the full variable domain is GAGVSQTPSNKVTEKGKYVELRCDPISGHTALYWYRQSLGQGPEFLIYFQGTGAADDSGLPNDRFFAVRPEGSVSTLKIQRTERGDSAVYLCASSLSGNGIQETQYFGPGTRLLVL.

The chain combines TRBV5-1 with TRBJ2-2; 8 bases map to TRBD2. The germline V gene has CDR1 SGHRS and CDR2 YFSETQ. CDR3 length equals 17 residues. The ends lost 0 bases at V and 0 bases at J; junction bases unmatched: 4. The chain's CDR3 is CASSLAPGLANTGELFF. The CDR3 DNA follows: TGCGCCAGCAGCTTGGCCCCGGGACTAGCGAACACCGGGGAGCTGTTTTTT.

V and J are TRBV10-3 and TRBJ2-5; D unresolved. The germline V gene has CDR1 ENHRY and CDR2 SYGVKD. The CDR3 loop spans 15 amino acids. The V gene lost 3 bases and the J gene lost 2 bases, with 13 bases spanning the gap. CDR3 nucleotides: TGTGCCATCAGTGACCCGGCACTGGGACAAGAGACCCAGTACTTC. It specifies CAISDPALGQETQYF.

The V call is TRBV5-4, the J call TRBJ2-2, with 10 bases lining up with TRBD1. CDR1 is SGHNT, CDR2 YYREEE, per germline (reference sequence). Trimming at V came to 3 bases and at J to 6 bases, leaving 5 bases not matched to a gene. There are 15 residues in the CDR3. The CDR3 DNA follows: TGTGCCAGCAGCTCCGGACAGGGGGTCGCCGGGGAGCTGTTTTTT. Protein product: CASSSGQGVAGELFF.

In its sample, this clonotype was seen a few times. The chain recombines TRBV24-1 with TRBJ2-1, with 8 nucleotides matching TRBD1. V shed 3 bases, J shed 12 bases, and the junction held 12 bases outside the gene matches. Germline CDR1 is KGHDR and CDR2 is SFDVKD. The CDR3 runs 15 residues. CDR3: CATSDPSTRGRGQFF. CDR3 in DNA: TGTGCCACCAGTGATCCCTCAACCAGGGGGCGAGGGCAGTTCTTC.

V is TRBV20-1 and J is TRBJ1-2, with TRBD1 identical over 7 bases. Germline V gene lookup returns CDR1 DFQATT and CDR2 SNEGSKA (reference sequence). The CDR3 runs to 13 residues. CDR3 in amino acids: CSRESRGDYGYTF. The CDR3 DNA is TGCAGCAGAGAATCCAGGGGGGACTATGGCTACACCTTC.

The DNA of the CDR3 is TGTGCCAGCAGCTTAGATTGGACAGGGGTGAACACCGGGGAGCTGTTTTTT. It codes for CASSLDWTGVNTGELFF. This chain uses TRBV7-9 with TRBJ2-2; 9 positions match TRBD1. In germline, CDR1 is SEHNR, CDR2 FQNEAQ (reference sequence). The CDR3 extends over 17 amino acids. Germline trimming cut 1 base from V and 1 base from J; bases unmatched to any gene: 4.

V is TRBV11-2 and J is TRBJ2-7; D is unclear. The germline CDR1 and CDR2 sequences are SGHAT and FQNNGV. V was clipped by 3 bases and J by 2 bases, with 8 bases between them. CDR3 length: 13 amino acids. CDR3 protein: CASSFFGTYEQYF. In nucleotides, the CDR3 is TGTGCCAGCAGCTTTTTTGGAACCTACGAGCAGTACTTC.

This clonotype showed up many times. This chain joins TRBV4-1 and TRBJ2-1, with D possibly being TRBD1 (8 bases). Germline V lookup: CDR1 MGHRA, CDR2 YSYEKL. V shed 4 bases and J shed 7 bases, with 23 bases lying between them. This CDR3 has 17 amino acids. The CDR3 loop reads CASSPQRGRGQLNEQFF. DNA for the CDR3: TGCGCCAGCAGCCCTCAGCGGGGCAGGGGGCAGTTGAATGAGCAGTTCTTC.

The chain recombines TRBV7-3 with TRBJ2-3, with 10 bases that match TRBD2. This CDR3 contains 16 residues. CDR1 SGHTA and CDR2 FQGTGA come from the germline V gene. Trimming took 6 bases from V and 2 from J; bases not matched to a gene: 8. The CDR3, as DNA: TGTGCCAGCAGTCGAAGCGGGAGGGTTATCACAGATACGCAGTATTTT. Translating it yields CASSRSGRVITDTQYF.

The J gene is TRBJ1-5, the V gene TRBV2; D uncertain. The germline V gene encodes CDR1 SNHLY and CDR2 FYNNEI. V gave up 5 bases and J gave up 6 bases, with 14 bases separating them. There are 14 residues in the CDR3. DNA of the CDR3: TGTGCCAGCAGTCGGGGAATGATCAGTCAGCCCCAGCATTTT. Amino acid sequence: CASSRGMISQPQHF. The complete variable domain, with remaining parts taken from reference TRBV2 and TRBJ1-5, reads EPEVTQTPSHQVTQMGQEVILRCVPISNHLYFYWYRQILGQKVEFLVSFYNNEISEKSEIFDDQFSVERPDGSNFTLKIRSTKLEDSAMYFCASSRGMISQPQHFGDGTRLSIL.

This clonotype was detected a few times. V is TRBV7-9 and J is TRBJ1-1; D is unclear. Germline V gives CDR1 SEHNR, CDR2 FQNEAQ (reference sequence). The V end was cut by 11 bases, the J end by 5 bases, with 15 bases between. The CDR3 sequence is 12 residues long. CDR3: CAGEGDGTEAFF. CDR3 coding DNA: TGTGCCGGCGAAGGTGATGGGACTGAAGCTTTCTTT.

The CDR3 loop is CASSPTAYNEQFF. CDR3 coding DNA: TGTGCCAGCAGTCCGACGGCTTACAATGAGCAGTTCTTC. The rearrangement uses TRBV28 and TRBJ2-1; D is unresolved. V shed 5 bases and J shed 4 bases, with 9 bases lying between them. The CDR3 has 13 residues. Germline V gene data show CDR1 as MDHEN and CDR2 as SYDVKM.

There are a few counts of this clonotype. CDR3 coding DNA: TGCGCCAGCAGCTTGAGGGTAGCGGTTAACACCGGGGAGCTGTTTTTT. Translation: CASSLRVAVNTGELFF. This sequence joins TRBV5-1 and TRBJ2-2, with D maybe TRBD2 (6 bases). Trimming cost V 1 base and J 2 bases, with 12 bases left between them. The CDR3 spans 16 residues. CDR1 is SGHRS and CDR2 is YFSETQ in the germline V gene.

This clonotype was counted a few times. V is TRBV6-5 and J is TRBJ2-6; 10 bases line up with TRBD1. The CDR3 consists of 19 residues. Germline CDR1 reads MNHEY; CDR2 reads SVGAGI. V shed 4 bases, J shed 0 bases, and the junction held 9 bases outside the gene matches. DNA of the CDR3: TGTGCCAGCAGTTCCCCCGGGACAGGGGTTTCCTCTGGGGCCAACGTCCTGACTTTC. Translated, it gives CASSSPGTGVSSGANVLTF.

This clonotype was seen a handful of times. The rearrangement uses TRBV2 and TRBJ1-5; D is perhaps TRBD1 (5 bases). This CDR3 has 14 residues. V dropped 3 bases and J dropped 6 bases, with 12 bases sitting between them. The germline CDR1 and CDR2 sequences are SNHLY and FYNNEI. The CDR3 protein is CASSDKGSSQPQHF. The CDR3, as DNA: TGTGCCAGCAGTGACAAGGGGTCTAGTCAGCCCCAGCATTTT.

The chain employs TRBV12-3 or TRBV12-4 and TRBJ2-7, with 12 bases lining up with TRBD2. The CDR3 extends over 16 amino acids. J lost 5 bases, V lost 3 bases, and 8 bases had no gene match. The CDR3, as DNA: TGTGCCAGCAGTTTCGGGCTAGCGGGAGGGTGGGACGAGCAGTACTTC. Translated, it gives CASSFGLAGGWDEQYF.

The chain employs TRBV20-1 and TRBJ2-5, with a tentative D call TRBD1 (6 bases). The germline CDR1 and CDR2 sequences are DFQATT and SNEGSKA (reference sequence). The length of the CDR3 is 15 residues. V lost 5 bases to trimming and J lost 4 bases, with 20 bases between them. CDR3 region: CSAPTLQGDGETQYF. CDR3 in DNA: TGCAGTGCTCCAACCCTACAGGGAGATGGAGAGACCCAGTACTTC.

This clonotype was seen a handful of times. V gene TRBV4-1 combines with J gene TRBJ1-2; D ambiguous. Germline V gene data show CDR1 as MGHRA and CDR2 as YSYEKL. This CDR3 is built from 19 residues. V was cut by 0 bases and J by 0 bases, with 20 bases left in between. CDR3 sequence reads: CASSQDLMGLASTNYGYTF. The CDR3 DNA reads as TGCGCCAGCAGCCAAGATTTAATGGGTCTCGCTTCAACTAACTATGGCTACACCTTC.

This chain uses TRBV4-1 with TRBJ1-2; D possibly corresponds to TRBD1 (6 bases). The CDR3 spans 15 residues. Germline V CDR1 and CDR2: MGHRA, YSYEKL. Trimming removed 1 base at V and 6 bases at J, with 15 bases between. The CDR3 sequence: CASSQVGQGLDGYTF. CDR3 nucleotide sequence: TGCGCCAGCAGCCAAGTCGGGCAGGGGCTCGATGGCTACACCTTC.

This chain uses TRBV4-2 with TRBJ2-3; 8 bases line up with TRBD1. Germline trimming cut 0 bases from V and 1 base from J; bases unmatched to any gene: 6. The germline V gene encodes CDR1 LGHNA and CDR2 YNFKEQ. The CDR3 runs to 17 residues. The CDR3 DNA is TGTGCCAGCAGCCAAGATATCCCGGGACAGGGCACAGATACGCAGTATTTT. It yields the protein CASSQDIPGQGTDTQYF.